The 2 T cell receptor beta chains presented below share a single source sample, sequenced in a study of vaccination effects on CD4 cells after COVID-19. The method was immunoSEQ multiplex PCR; TCRdb's version includes in-frame clones alone and lacks a portion of them. The repertoire consists of under 40,000 clones, with almost 85% occurring once and the leading ten covering just under 2%. With the ViraFEST assay, the study expanded antigen-specific CD4+ T cells using viral peptide pools, then sequenced them. Cells that had been cultured for 10 days were the source of isolated CD4+ T cells. BNT162b2 vaccine or mRNA-1273 vaccine was given to participants in two doses. These receptors have no identified antigens. Source: CD4+ T cells from PBMCs cultured with HCoV-NL63 spike peptides, taken after COVID-19 vaccination. The receptors were gathered from a human donor who received a COVID-19 vaccine. Some clones in this sample may be carry-over from other donors' samples.

The V call is TRBV6-1, the J call TRBJ2-2; no clear D. V lost 3 bases, J lost 3 bases, and 11 bases lay in between. Germline V gene lookup returns CDR1 MNHNS and CDR2 SASEGT. The CDR3 has 15 residues. The CDR3 here is CASSEQGLYTGELFF. DNA for the CDR3: TGTGCCAGCAGTGAGCAAGGGCTGTACACCGGGGAGCTGTTTTTT.

V and J are TRBV24-1 and TRBJ2-5; 7 bases are shared with TRBD1. Germline CDR1 reads KGHDR; CDR2 reads SFDVKD. With V trimmed by 3 bases and J by 7 bases, 10 bases remained unmatched. This CDR3 is built from 15 residues. DNA of the CDR3: TGTGCCACCAGTGATGGGGACAGAGGAATCGGGACCCAGTACTTC. It is translated as CATSDGDRGIGTQYF.